This TCR beta chain is from a study of T-cell reconstitution after alpha-beta-depleted transplantation in children. Library preparation (for TCRbeta) was performed with unique molecular identifiers. One entry per CDR3 protein results from TCRdb running MiXCR on the PCR reads. This table holds some 80,000 distinct CDR3 sequences, over 15% found once. Germline V gene data show CDR1 as KGHSH and CDR2 as LQKENI. The trim removed 1 base at V and 0 bases at J, leaving 8 bases unmatched. This CDR3 contains 18 residues. Sequences were derived from PBMCs, mostly from graft donor cells, sampled 360 days after TCRalphabeta/CD19-depleted stem cell transplant. The TCR comes from a male patient under 10 years old who had a stem cell transplant for acute lymphoblastic leukemia, so the T cells may come from the graft donor. The chain joins TRBV18 to TRBJ2-1; 8 nucleotides agree with TRBD2. As DNA, the CDR3 is TGTGCCAGCTCACCACACCGGGTCGGGGGGGTCTCCTACAATGAGCAGTTCTTC. It translates to CASSPHRVGGVSYNEQFF.